The 22 T cell receptor beta chains presented below share a single source sample, sequenced in a study of CXCR3 chemokines and chemotherapy response in bladder cancer. TCRdb re-called the PCR reads with MiXCR, one entry per CDR3 protein. The data contain 2,500 to 3,500 distinct CDR3 sequences, about 10% of them singletons. This sample was obtained from a patient whose treatment included neoadjuvant chemotherapy. Receptors were obtained from a human donor with bladder cancer that responded to neoadjuvant chemotherapy.

This clonotype showed up many times. The V gene is TRBV5-4, the J gene TRBJ2-3, with D perhaps matching TRBD2 (5 bases). Germline values: CDR1 SGHNT, CDR2 YYREEE (reference sequence). V gave up 5 bases and J gave up 0 bases, with 16 bases separating them. The CDR3 runs 16 residues. The CDR3 protein is CASSPPPGGSTDTQYF. The CDR3 nucleotides read TGTGCCAGCAGTCCCCCACCGGGCGGGAGCACAGATACGCAGTATTTT.

This clonotype has only one observation. The chain has TRBV7-2 and TRBJ1-2; 11 bases agree with TRBD1. The V gene's germline CDR1 is SGHTA and CDR2 FQGNSA. After removal of 5 bases from V and 6 bases from J, the junction contained 5 bases not matched to a gene. CDR3 size: 14 residues. The CDR3 DNA reads TGTGCCAGCAGCGCTCGGACAGGGGGCCATGGCTACACCTTC. Protein product: CASSARTGGHGYTF.

In this sample, this clonotype is medium-sized (0.01 to 0.1%). The chain combines TRBV7-9 with TRBJ1-1; D uncertain. CDR1 and CDR2 from the germline V gene are SEHNR and FQNEAQ (reference sequence). The CDR3 is 13 amino acids. Trimming took off 4 bases at V and 2 bases at J, with 8 bases between the two ends. The CDR3 sequence is CASSSAGNTEAFF. CDR3 bases: TGTGCCAGCAGCTCGGCAGGCAACACTGAAGCTTTCTTT.

About this clonotype: A far larger clone is a single base away, which makes a read error likely. The gene calls are TRBV18 and TRBJ2-7, with TRBD2 matching over 10 bases. Germline lookup yields CDR1 KGHSH and CDR2 LQKENI. V was pared by 3 bases and J by 7 bases, with 12 bases of the junction left unmatched. The CDR3 has 16 residues. The CDR3 sequence: CASSPRTSGGYNEQYF. DNA for the CDR3: TGTGCCAGCTCACCCAGGACTAGCGGTGGCTACAATGAGCAGTACTTC.

This chain uses TRBV20-1 with TRBJ2-5, with D uncertain. Germline V gives CDR1 DFQATT, CDR2 SNEGSKA (reference sequence). Trimming took off 3 bases at V and 1 base at J, with 3 bases between the two ends. The CDR3 totals 11 residues. This CDR3 is CSARAQETQYF. CDR3 bases: TGCAGTGCTAGGGCCCAAGAGACCCAGTACTTC.

This clonotype is termed medium-sized. The chain employs TRBV28 and TRBJ2-1; D is uncertain. The germline CDR1 and CDR2 sequences are MDHEN and SYDVKM. The V and J ends lost 5 bases and 6 bases respectively, with 14 bases between them. CDR3 size: 14 residues. The CDR3 region is CASSHDQPTNEQFF. CDR3 DNA: TGTGCCAGCAGTCATGACCAGCCCACCAATGAGCAGTTCTTC.

This clonotype was seen many times. V usage is TRBV30 and J usage is TRBJ1-1; D uncertain. Trimming removed 0 bases from V and 1 base from J, with 9 bases in between. CDR1 and CDR2 (germline): GTSNPN, SVGIG (reference sequence). The CDR3 has 14 amino acids. CDR3 in amino acids: CAWSVLAENTEAFF. CDR3 DNA sequence: TGTGCCTGGAGTGTACTGGCGGAGAACACTGAAGCTTTCTTT.

The table lists this clonotype with many counts. V usage is TRBV6-6 and J usage is TRBJ2-7; D call uncertain. The germline V and J ends were trimmed by 4 bases and 3 bases, with 16 bases remaining between them. Germline loops: CDR1 MNHNY, CDR2 SVGAGI (reference sequence). This CDR3 has 15 residues. The CDR3 nucleotides are TGTGCCAGCAGTTCCCCGACGTTACAGAACTACGAGCAGTACTTC. Its protein product is CASSSPTLQNYEQYF.

This clonotype has ten or more counts. This chain connects TRBV19 to TRBJ2-3; D is perhaps TRBD1 (6 bases). CDR3 length: 16 amino acids. Trimming cost V 4 bases and J 3 bases, with 17 bases left between them. CDR1 is LNHDA, CDR2 SQIVND, per germline (reference sequence). The CDR3 sequence is CASSTSQGGRTDTQYF. CDR3 DNA sequence: TGTGCCAGTAGTACATCTCAAGGGGGTAGGACAGATACGCAGTATTTT.

Comment on this clonotype: It may be a read error: a sequence one base away is much more abundant. As DNA, the CDR3 is TGTGCCACCAGCGGACGGGTCAGTCAGCCCCAGCATTTT. Its translation is CATSGRVSQPQHF. The gene calls are TRBV15 and TRBJ1-5; D call uncertain. V lost 5 bases, J lost 6 bases, and 11 bases lay in between. The length of the CDR3 is 13 residues. Germline assignment: CDR1 LNHNV and CDR2 YYDKDF (reference sequence).

This clonotype was seen repeatedly, ten times or more. This chain connects TRBV29-1 to TRBJ2-5, with D unresolved. The CDR3 has 13 residues. CDR1 SQVTM and CDR2 ANQGSEA come from the germline V gene. V was trimmed by 5 bases and J by 4 bases, leaving 14 bases between them. As DNA, the CDR3 is TGCAGCGTTTCTAGTATTGTGGCAGAGACCCAGTACTTC. Its translation is CSVSSIVAETQYF.

By proportion, this clonotype is medium-sized. This chain links TRBV10-3 with TRBJ1-3; tentative D call: TRBD1 (6 bases). This CDR3 comprises 14 residues. Trimming took 6 bases from V and 4 from J, leaving 13 bases between them. Germline V gene lookup returns CDR1 ENHRY and CDR2 SYGVKD. CDR3 in amino acids: CAIRDSASGNTIYF. Written as DNA, the CDR3 is TGTGCCATCAGGGACAGTGCCTCGGGAAACACCATATATTTT.

V and J are TRBV7-9 and TRBJ2-1; TRBD2 aligns across 11 bases. The germline CDR1 and CDR2 sequences are SEHNR and FQNEAQ (reference sequence). The CDR3 loop spans 16 amino acids. V was clipped by 4 bases and J by 4 bases; unmatched bases: 6. The chain's CDR3 is CASSSPGLAEYNEQFF. The CDR3 region has the DNA TGTGCCAGCAGCTCGCCGGGACTAGCGGAATACAATGAGCAGTTCTTC.

This clonotype rates as medium-sized (0.01 to 0.1%). J is TRBJ1-5 and V is TRBV6-1; perhaps TRBD1 as D (6 bases). The CDR3 length is 13 residues. The V gene lost 6 bases and the J gene lost 5 bases, with 11 bases spanning the gap. Germline V gene lookup returns CDR1 MNHNS and CDR2 SASEGT. This CDR3 reads CASSVRGDQPQHF. In DNA, the CDR3 is TGTGCCAGCAGCGTAAGGGGGGATCAGCCCCAGCATTTT.

In its sample, this clonotype was seen many times. CDR3 amino acids: CASSGPGENTEAFF. CDR3 DNA sequence: TGTGCCAGCAGCGGACCAGGGGAAAACACTGAAGCTTTCTTT. J is TRBJ1-1 and V is TRBV7-9, with D perhaps matching TRBD1 (6 bases). Germline-derived CDR1 and CDR2 are SEHNR and FQNEAQ (reference sequence). V was trimmed by 5 bases and J by 2 bases, leaving 12 bases between them. CDR3 length equals 14 residues.

By share, this clonotype ranks as medium-sized (0.01 to 0.1%). J is TRBJ2-1 and V is TRBV10-3; perhaps D is TRBD1 or TRBD2 (6 bases each). The ends were cut back, 8 bases at V and 5 bases at J, with 13 bases in the middle. The CDR3 sequence is 13 residues long. Germline CDR1 reads ENHRY; CDR2 reads SYGVKD. This CDR3 reads CAILRGANNEQFF. In DNA form, the CDR3 reads TGTGCCATCCTAAGGGGGGCGAACAATGAGCAGTTCTTC.

Sample share makes this clonotype medium-sized. The chain is built from TRBV27 and TRBJ2-6, with D uncertain. Germline V gives CDR1 MNHEY, CDR2 SMNVEV (reference sequence). Trimming pared 5 bases from V and 0 bases from J, leaving 5 bases between. This CDR3 contains 14 residues. CDR3 in amino acids: CASSPSSGANVLTF. The CDR3 region has the DNA TGTGCCAGCAGTCCCTCCTCTGGGGCCAACGTCCTGACTTTC. Complete variable domain (other parts from reference TRBV27 and TRBJ2-6): EAQVTQNPRYLITVTGKKLTVTCSQNMNHEYMSWYRQDPGLGLRQIYYSMNVEVTDKGDVPEGYKVSRKEKRNFPLILESPSPNQTSLYFCASSPSSGANVLTFGAGSRLTVL.

This clonotype was picked up many times. The V gene is TRBV20-1, the J gene TRBJ2-1; 10 bases match TRBD2. The CDR3 is 17 amino acids. J was trimmed by 0 bases and V by 6 bases; bases with no gene match: 11. CDR1 is DFQATT and CDR2 is SNEGSKA in the germline V gene (reference sequence). The CDR3 protein is CSAKPGLAPSSYNEQFF. The CDR3 DNA reads TGCAGTGCCAAACCGGGACTAGCGCCGAGCTCCTACAATGAGCAGTTCTTC.

This clonotype was seen a few times. The chain uses TRBV6-5 and TRBJ2-1; D may be TRBD2 (6 bases). The CDR3 length is 14 residues. The V end was cut by 0 bases, the J end by 7 bases, with 10 bases between. CDR1 and CDR2 from the germline V gene are MNHEY and SVGAGI. Here the CDR3 DNA reads TGTGCCAGCAGTTACTCGGGGCGGGAAAATGAGCAGTTCTTC. The encoded protein is CASSYSGRENEQFF.

This chain uses TRBV2 with TRBJ2-3; 11 positions agree with TRBD2. Germline CDR1 SNHLY, CDR2 FYNNEI. The V gene end was trimmed by 6 bases and the J gene end by 2 bases; junction bases not matched to a gene: 4. This CDR3 has 15 amino acids. CDR3 region: CASRPGLAVTDTQYF. In nucleotides, the CDR3 is TGTGCCAGCAGGCCGGGACTAGCGGTCACAGATACGCAGTATTTT.

This clonotype was recorded many times. The chain recombines TRBV30 with TRBJ1-1; D call uncertain. The CDR3 length is 15 residues. With 1 base removed from V and 4 bases from J, the gap between germline ends came to 16 bases. Germline V gene data show CDR1 as GTSNPN and CDR2 as SVGIG (reference sequence). CDR3 bases: TGTGCCTGGAGTGACACCCCCGGTCGGAGCACTGAAGCTTTCTTT. Translating it yields CAWSDTPGRSTEAFF. The whole variable domain, remainder taken from reference TRBV30 and TRBJ1-1, is SQTIHQWPATLVQPVGSPLSLECTVEGTSNPNLYWYRQAAGRGLQLLFYSVGIGQISSEVPQNLSASRPQDRQFILSSKKLLLSDSGFYLCAWSDTPGRSTEAFFGQGTRLTVV.

The genes are TRBV30 and TRBJ2-5, with 8 bases fitting TRBD1. V lost 1 base to trimming and J lost 1 base; unmatched junction nucleotides: 5. The length of the CDR3 is 15 residues. Germline CDR1 is GTSNPN and CDR2 is SVGIG (reference sequence). Written as DNA, the CDR3 is TGTGCCTGGAGTGCGGGGACAGGACCCCAAGAGACCCAGTACTTC. Its protein product is CAWSAGTGPQETQYF.